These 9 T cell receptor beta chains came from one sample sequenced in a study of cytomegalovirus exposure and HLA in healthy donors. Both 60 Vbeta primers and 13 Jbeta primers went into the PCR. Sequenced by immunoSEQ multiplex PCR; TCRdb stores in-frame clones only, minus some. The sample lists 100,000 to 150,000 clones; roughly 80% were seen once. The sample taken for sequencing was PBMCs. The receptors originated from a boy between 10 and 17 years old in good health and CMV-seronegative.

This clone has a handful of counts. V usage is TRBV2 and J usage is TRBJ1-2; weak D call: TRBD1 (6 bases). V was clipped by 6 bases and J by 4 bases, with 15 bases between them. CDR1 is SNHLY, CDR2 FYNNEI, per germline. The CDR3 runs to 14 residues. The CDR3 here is CASRIRQESYGYTF. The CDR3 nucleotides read TGTGCCAGCAGGATAAGACAGGAAAGCTATGGCTACACCTTC.

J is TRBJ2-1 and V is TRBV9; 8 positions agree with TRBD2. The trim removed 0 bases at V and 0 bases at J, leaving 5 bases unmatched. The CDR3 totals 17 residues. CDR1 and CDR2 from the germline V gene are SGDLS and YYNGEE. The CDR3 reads CASSVGGGSSSYNEQFF. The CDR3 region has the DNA TGTGCCAGCAGCGTAGGCGGGGGGAGCAGCTCCTACAATGAGCAGTTCTTC.

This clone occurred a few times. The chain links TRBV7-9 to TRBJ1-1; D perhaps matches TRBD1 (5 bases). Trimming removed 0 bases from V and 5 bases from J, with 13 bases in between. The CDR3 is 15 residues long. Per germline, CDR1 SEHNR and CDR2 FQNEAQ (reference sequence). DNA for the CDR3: TGTGCCAGCAGCTTAGCCAGGGTTCTGGGGACTGAAGCTTTCTTT. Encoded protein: CASSLARVLGTEAFF.

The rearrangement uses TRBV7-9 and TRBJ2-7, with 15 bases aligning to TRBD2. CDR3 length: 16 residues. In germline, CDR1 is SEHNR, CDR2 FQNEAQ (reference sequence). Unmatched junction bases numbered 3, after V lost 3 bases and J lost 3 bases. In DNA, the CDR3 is TGTGCCAGCAGCTTCGGGACTAGCGGGAGGATCTACGAGCAGTACTTC. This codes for CASSFGTSGRIYEQYF.

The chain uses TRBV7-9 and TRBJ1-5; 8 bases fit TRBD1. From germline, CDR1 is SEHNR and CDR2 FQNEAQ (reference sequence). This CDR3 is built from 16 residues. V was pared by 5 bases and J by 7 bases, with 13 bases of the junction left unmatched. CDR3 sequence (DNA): TGTGCCAGCAGCGCCTCAGGGGGCGACTTACTACAGCCCCAGCATTTT. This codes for CASSASGGDLLQPQHF.

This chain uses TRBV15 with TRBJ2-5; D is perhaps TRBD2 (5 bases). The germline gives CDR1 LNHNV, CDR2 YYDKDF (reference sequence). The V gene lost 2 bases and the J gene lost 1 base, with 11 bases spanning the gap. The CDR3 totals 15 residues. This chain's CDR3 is CATSRSRLFQETQYF. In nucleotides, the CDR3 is TGTGCCACCAGCAGATCGAGACTATTCCAAGAGACCCAGTACTTC.

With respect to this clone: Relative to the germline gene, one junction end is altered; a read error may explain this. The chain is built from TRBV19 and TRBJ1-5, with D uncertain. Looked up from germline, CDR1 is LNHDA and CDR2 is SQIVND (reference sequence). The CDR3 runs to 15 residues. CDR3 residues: CASKYENTGNPPQHF. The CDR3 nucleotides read TGTGCCAGTAAGTACGAGAACACGGGTAATCCGCCCCAGCATTTT.

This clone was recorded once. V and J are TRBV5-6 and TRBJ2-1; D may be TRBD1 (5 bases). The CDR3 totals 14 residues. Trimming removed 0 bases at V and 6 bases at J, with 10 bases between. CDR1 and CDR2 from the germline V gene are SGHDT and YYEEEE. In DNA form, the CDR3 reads TGTGCCAGCAGCTTGGGCCCCCAGGGCAATGAGCAGTTCTTC. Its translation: CASSLGPQGNEQFF. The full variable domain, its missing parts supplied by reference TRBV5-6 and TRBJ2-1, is DAGVTQSPTHLIKTRGQQVTLRCSPKSGHDTVSWYQQALGQGPQFIFQYYEEEERQRGNFPDRFSGHQFPNYSSELNVNALLLGDSALYLCASSLGPQGNEQFFGPGTRLTVL.

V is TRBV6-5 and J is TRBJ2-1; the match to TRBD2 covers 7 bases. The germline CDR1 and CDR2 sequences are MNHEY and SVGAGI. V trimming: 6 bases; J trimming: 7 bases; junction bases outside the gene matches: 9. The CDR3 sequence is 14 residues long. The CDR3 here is CASRYGRPGNEQFF. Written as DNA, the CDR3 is TGTGCCAGCAGGTACGGGAGGCCGGGGAATGAGCAGTTCTTC.